This is a list of T cell receptor beta chains from one sample in a study of beta chain features in type 1 diabetes. TCRdb keeps only in-frame clones here, not all; method: immunoSEQ multiplex PCR. This sample yields about 190,000 clones, of which 7.8% are seen a single time; 0.94% belongs to the top ten. Sequencing was carried out using central memory CD4+ T cells from blood. The receptors derive from a woman in her forties with type 1 diabetes. Each CDR3 is given with its conserved first and last residue. A D gene is named only where the DNA matches it firmly. Expanded clones are given a class, and other clones once, few, many or no size at all.

>TRBD2|few|TRBV5-6|TRBJ2-1
TGTGCCAGCAGCTTGGATTTCGGTAGCGGGAGTACGAATGAGCAGTTCTTC
CASSLDFGSGSTNEQFF
>NA|few|TRBV7-3|TRBJ2-3
TGTGCCAGCAGCAAAAACCAGGGTGGAGATACGCAGTATTTT
CASSKNQGGDTQYF
>NA|few|TRBV11-3|TRBJ2-1
TGTGCCAGCAGTTCGATGGCGGAGGCCGGTGAGCAGTTCTTC
CASSSMAEAGEQFF
>TRBD1|NA|TRBV2|TRBJ1-5
TGTGCCAGCAGTTCGACAGGGGTAAGCAATCAGCCCCAGCATTTT
CASSSTGVSNQPQHF
>TRBD2|few|TRBV5-4|TRBJ2-7
TGTGCCAGCAGCTCACCGGGACTAGATCGGTACGAGCAGTACTTC
CASSSPGLDRYEQYF
>NA|NA|TRBV28|TRBJ2-5
TGTGCCAGCAGTTTACCTCCTGGGGGGGAGACCCAGTACTTC
CASSLPPGGETQYF
>NA|few|TRBV28|TRBJ2-5
TGTGCCAGCAACTACGAAGAGACCCAGTACTTC
CASNYEETQYF
>NA|few|TRBV6-6|TRBJ1-1
TGTGCCAGCAGGCGCGGGGGGAACACTGAAGCTTTCTTT
CASRRGGNTEAFF
>NA|few|TRBV6-6|TRBJ1-5
TGTGCCAGCAGTTACAGAGTGGATCAGCCCCAGCATTTT
CASSYRVDQPQHF
>NA|NA|TRBV28|TRBJ1-1
TGTGCCAGCAGTTTCTTACTCGAAGCTTTCTTT
CASSFLLEAFF
>TRBD1|few|TRBV7-3|TRBJ1-1
TGTGCCAGCAGCAGACAGGGGAGGGACACTGAAGCTTTCTTT
CASSRQGRDTEAFF
>NA|NA|TRBV7-9|TRBJ1-4
TGTGCCAGCAGCTTGGGTCAGGGACAACTCAATGAAAAACTGTTTTTT
CASSLGQGQLNEKLFF
>TRBD2|many|TRBV5-1|TRBJ2-1
TGCGCCAGCAGCTTGGACGGCGGGAGTACCTACAATGAGCAGTTCTTC
CASSLDGGSTYNEQFF
>NA|many|TRBV7-2|TRBJ2-1
TGTGCCAGCATAGCCCGAGAATGGGCCTACAATGAGCAGTTCTTC
CASIAREWAYNEQFF
>NA|NA|TRBV29-1|TRBJ2-5
TGCAGCGTCCAACTACGGCCAGAGACCCAGTACTTC
CSVQLRPETQYF
>NA|few|TRBV25-1|TRBJ2-3
TGTGCCAGCAAACTAGCTACTAGCACAGATACGCAGTATTTT
CASKLATSTDTQYF
>TRBD2|few|TRBV7-3|TRBJ2-7
TGTGCCAGCAGCTCTACTAGCGGTGTTGGATACGAGCAGTACTTC
CASSSTSGVGYEQYF
>NA|NA|TRBV7-2|TRBJ2-7
TGTGCCAGCAGCTTAGCGGGGGGTGGGTACGAGCAGTACTTC
CASSLAGGGYEQYF
>NA|NA|TRBV2|TRBJ1-5
TGTGCCAGCAGTGGCCCAGGGGGCAATCAGCCCCAGCATTTT
CASSGPGGNQPQHF
>NA|few|TRBV6-4|TRBJ2-1
TGTGCCAGCAGTGTTCAGCGGCACTACAATGAGCAGTTCTTC
CASSVQRHYNEQFF
>NA|few|TRBV30|TRBJ2-2
TGTGCCTGGAGTCGGGAGAGAGCGGGGGAGCTGTTTTTT
CAWSRERAGELFF
>NA|NA|TRBV11-2|TRBJ2-2
TGTGCCAGCAGCCTCCGAGGGTTCAACACCGGGGAGCTGTTTTTT
CASSLRGFNTGELFF
>NA|NA|TRBV15|TRBJ1-4
TGTGCCACCAGCAGAGATCTGGGGGGAACTAATGAAAAACTGTTTTTT
CATSRDLGGTNEKLFF
>TRBD2|NA|TRBV15|TRBJ2-1
TGTGCCACCAGCAGAGGGCCGGCGGGAGCGGGGGGTTACAATGAGCAGTTCTTC
CATSRGPAGAGGYNEQFF
>NA|few|TRBV7-9|TRBJ2-1
TGTGCCAGCAGCTTAGGGGAGATCCTGGTGGCTGAGCAGTTCTTC
CASSLGEILVAEQFF
>NA|NA|TRBV29-1|TRBJ2-1
TGCAGCGTAACCTGGGACGTCGGGGGCAATGAGCAGTTCTTC
CSVTWDVGGNEQFF
>TRBD1|NA|TRBV7-2|TRBJ2-1
TGTGCCAGCAGCTTTGACAGGGGGCCTCACAATGAGCAGTTCTTC
CASSFDRGPHNEQFF
>TRBD1|NA|TRBV6-6|TRBJ1-2
TGTGCCAGCAGAAACGGACAGGCCTATGGCTACACCTTC
CASRNGQAYGYTF
>NA|NA|TRBV4-2|TRBJ1-2
TGTGCCAGCAGCCAAGAGGATGCAGGTGGCTACACCTTC
CASSQEDAGGYTF
>NA|NA|TRBV5-4|TRBJ1-2
TGTGCCAGCAGCCCCCGAAATGAGGGCTACACCTTC
CASSPRNEGYTF
>TRBD2|NA|TRBV5-1|TRBJ2-7
TGCGCCAGCAGCTTGGAGCGGGGGGCTAGGCACGAGCAGTACTTC
CASSLERGARHEQYF
>TRBD1|NA|TRBV11-2|TRBJ1-1
TGTGCCAGCAGCCCAGGGACAGGGCAGAACACTGAAGCTTTCTTT
CASSPGTGQNTEAFF
>TRBD1|NA|TRBV28|TRBJ1-2
TGTGCCAGCAGTTTCGTACAGGGGAAGAGTGGCTACACCTTC
CASSFVQGKSGYTF
>NA|few|TRBV30|TRBJ1-3
TGTGCCTTCCGCGGACAGTTCTCTGGAAACACCATATATTTT
CAFRGQFSGNTIYF
>NA|few|TRBV12-5|TRBJ2-1
TGTGCTAGTGGTTTGGTAAGGGGCGGAGAGTACAATGAGCAGTTCTTC
CASGLVRGGEYNEQFF
>NA|NA|TRBV27|TRBJ1-2
TGTGCCAGCAGTTTAAAGTCAGGGGCCTGGGGCTACACCTTC
CASSLKSGAWGYTF
>NA|few|TRBV6-5|TRBJ1-2
TGTGCCAGCAGTTACTCGCTACAGGGTAACTATGGCTACACCTTC
CASSYSLQGNYGYTF
>TRBD1|NA|TRBV15|TRBJ1-2
TGTGCCACCAGCAGGGGACAGGAACGTTACACCTTC
CATSRGQERYTF
>NA|few|TRBV19|TRBJ1-1
TGTGCCAGTAGTAGCGTAGAGGCCCGCACTGAAGCTTTCTTT
CASSSVEARTEAFF
>NA|NA|TRBV28|TRBJ1-5
TGTGCCAGCAGTTCCTCGGGGTCAGAGGGCGGCCCCGATCAGCCCCAGCATTTT
CASSSSGSEGGPDQPQHF
>NA|NA|TRBV9|TRBJ1-1
TGTGCCAGCAGCCCCAGAGATCTGGGAGACACTGAAGCTTTCTTT
CASSPRDLGDTEAFF